Included here is one T cell receptor (beta chain) sequence, with context. Its binding antigen is unknown. No quality values exist for individual bases; no much larger clone is one base distant. The CDR3 covers 12 residues, taking in both the cysteine and the phenylalanine. Left in the record is the CDR3 DNA by itself, 36 bases read in frame from the first base. V is reduced by 4 bases and J by 10 bases, leaving a spacing of 12 bases between them. CDR1 and CDR2, per the germline V gene, are SGHRS and YFSETQ. Collaborating institutions collected whole blood in K2EDTA tubes following their own protocols. For TCRbeta analysis, collaborators shipped samples in one of three forms: frozen whole blood, isolated PBMCs, or DNA extracted from either of those sample types. The immunoSEQ Assay, a bias-controlled multiplex PCR, was used to amplify TCRbeta CDR3 regions from genomic DNA. In the paper's pipeline: The number of nucleated cells in each sample was estimated from the amplification of reference gene primers within the assay. To quantify the absolute abundance of each unique TCRbeta CDR3 rearrangement, sequence reads were collapsed and filtered. For each sample, productive Simpson clonality was calculated as the square root of Simpson's diversity index across productive rearrangements. What TCRdb holds here is the immuneACCESS table cut down to in-frame rearrangements. Part of the clones is not present; checked against another copy, under half of the missing clones reflect an unresolved V gene, and the others are unexplained. The D gene and trimming were derived from the DNA, and the V and J assignments and clone size from that table. Recorded for this sample are about 40,000 clones; around four fifths of them occurred a single time. The ten largest clonotypes hold 5% to 7% of the sample.

This entry is derived from a study of blood T cell repertoires in COVID-19 (TCRdb year 2020). In the study overall: Samples from collaborators originated in the United States, Italy and Spain and spanned both the acute and convalescent phases of COVID-19. Sample metadata almost always included a de-identified subject ID, COVID-19 status, age in years and sex. The material from the prospective study consisted of cDNA or gDNA derived from T cells, B-cell-depleted T cells, or PBMCs. Samples came from the ongoing ImmuneRACE study (first 160 participants) plus 1,254 subjects from 6 global collaborators. Where HLA class I and class II types were available, the types were taken from metadata supplied by the sample provider, not from assay-based typing. The repertoires were released in a freely available public database intended as a resource for research on the immune response to SARS-CoV-2. Subjects who had been exposed to COVID-19, were actively infected with it, or had recovered from it provided the deeply sampled blood TCRbeta repertoires that made up the dataset.

Study-wide conclusions, independent of this receptor: How much clinical and demographic metadata was included differed by source and by participant, and the metadata was provided uncurated.

The V gene is TRBV5-1 and the J gene is TRBJ2-1; TRBD2 is a possible D gene, resting on 5 matching bases. Specimen: peripheral blood. This clonotype was obtained from a man in his fifties or sixties with active COVID-19. For the CDR3, the sequence is CASSQEAWEQFF. At the DNA level, the sequence is TGCGCCAGCAGCCAGGAGGCGTGGGAGCAGTTCTTC. Supplemented by the reference TRBV5-1 and TRBJ2-1 proteins around the CDR3, the complete variable domain is KAGVTQTPRYLIKTRGQQVTLSCSPISGHRSVSWYQQTPGQGLQFLFEYFSETQRNKGNFPGRFSGRQFSNSRSEMNVSTLELGDSALYLCASSQEAWEQFFGPGTRLTVL.